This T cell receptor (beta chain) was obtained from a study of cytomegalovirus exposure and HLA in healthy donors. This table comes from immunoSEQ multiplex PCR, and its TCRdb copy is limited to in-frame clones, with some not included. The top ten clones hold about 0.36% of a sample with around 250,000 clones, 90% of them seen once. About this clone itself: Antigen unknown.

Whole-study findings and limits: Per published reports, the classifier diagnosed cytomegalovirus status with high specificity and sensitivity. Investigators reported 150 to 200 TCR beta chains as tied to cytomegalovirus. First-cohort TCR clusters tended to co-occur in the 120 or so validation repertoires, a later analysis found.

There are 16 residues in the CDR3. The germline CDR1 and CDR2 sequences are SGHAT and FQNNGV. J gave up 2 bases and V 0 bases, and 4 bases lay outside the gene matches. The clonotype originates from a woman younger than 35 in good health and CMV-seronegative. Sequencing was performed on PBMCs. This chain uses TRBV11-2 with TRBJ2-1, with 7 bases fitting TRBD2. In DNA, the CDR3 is TGTGCCAGCAGCTTAGATCTCGGACTAGCCTACAATGAGCAGTTCTTC. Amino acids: CASSLDLGLAYNEQFF. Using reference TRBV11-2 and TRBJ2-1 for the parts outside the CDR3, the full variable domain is EAGVAQSPRYKIIEKRQSVAFWCNPISGHATLYWYQQILGQGPKLLIQFQNNGVVDDSQLPKDRFSAERLKGVDSTLKIQPAKLEDSAVYLCASSLDLGLAYNEQFFGPGTRLTVL.